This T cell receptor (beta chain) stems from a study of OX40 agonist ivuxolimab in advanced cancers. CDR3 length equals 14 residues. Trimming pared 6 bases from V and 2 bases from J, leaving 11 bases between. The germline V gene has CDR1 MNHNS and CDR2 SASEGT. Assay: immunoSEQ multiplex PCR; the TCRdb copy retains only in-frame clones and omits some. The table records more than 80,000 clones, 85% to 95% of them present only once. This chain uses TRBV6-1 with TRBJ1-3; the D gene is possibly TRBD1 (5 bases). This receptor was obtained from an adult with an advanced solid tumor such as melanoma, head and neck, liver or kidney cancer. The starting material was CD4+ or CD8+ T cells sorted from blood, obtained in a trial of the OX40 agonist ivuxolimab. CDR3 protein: CASRGSGTGNTIYF. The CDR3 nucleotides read TGTGCCAGCAGGGGGTCAGGGACTGGAAACACCATATATTTT.